The 14 T cell receptor beta chains given below trace back to one sample, sequenced in a study of cytomegalovirus exposure and HLA in healthy donors. Primers included in the PCR were 60 Vbeta and 13 Jbeta primers. Clones were read by immunoSEQ multiplex PCR, and TCRdb kept only the in-frame ones, dropping some. The table shows some 150,000 clones, with about three quarters occurring only once. Sample: PBMCs. The source of these receptors is a woman aged 25 to 39 in good health and CMV-seronegative.

The gene calls are TRBV11-2 and TRBJ2-1; TRBD1 matches at 8 bases. The CDR3 is 17 residues long. J gave up 12 bases and V 7 bases, and 23 bases lay outside the gene matches. Germline values: CDR1 SGHAT, CDR2 FQNNGV. The CDR3 reads CASTLPTGTFADRGQFF. The CDR3 DNA sequence: TGTGCCAGCACACTACCGACAGGGACCTTTGCTGACAGGGGGCAGTTCTTC.

This clone was seen only a few times. The V gene is TRBV4-3, the J gene TRBJ1-1; D is perhaps TRBD1 (5 bases). Germline CDR1 is LGHNA and CDR2 is YSLEER. This CDR3 has 16 amino acids. Between the trimmed V and J ends, which lost 0 bases and 2 bases, there was a span of 13 bases. The CDR3 loop is CASSQDGGFGNTEAFF. CDR3 in DNA: TGCGCCAGCAGCCAAGATGGGGGGTTTGGAAACACTGAAGCTTTCTTT.

J is TRBJ2-3 and V is TRBV11-1; 8 bases align to TRBD1. This CDR3 has 15 residues. From germline, CDR1 is SGHAT and CDR2 FQDESV (reference sequence). Unmatched junction bases numbered 6, after V lost 5 bases and J lost 2 bases. CDR3 residues: CASSHRDRITDTQYF. In nucleotides, the CDR3 is TGTGCCAGCAGCCATAGGGACAGGATCACAGATACGCAGTATTTT.

The chain has TRBV7-6 and TRBJ2-1; D unclear. The germline V and J ends were trimmed by 1 base and 2 bases, with 9 bases remaining between them. Looked up from germline, CDR1 is SGHVS and CDR2 is FNYEAQ. The CDR3 length is 15 residues. CDR3 protein: CASSLGSIAYNEQFF. CDR3 DNA: TGTGCCAGCAGCTTAGGTTCTATAGCCTACAATGAGCAGTTCTTC.

The rearrangement joins TRBV9 to TRBJ1-1; tentatively, D is TRBD1 (5 bases). The CDR3 extends over 15 amino acids. The V gene lost 0 bases and the J gene lost 6 bases, with 15 bases spanning the gap. From germline, CDR1 is SGDLS and CDR2 YYNGEE. CDR3: CASSVAKEGRPEAFF. The CDR3 nucleotides read TGTGCCAGCAGCGTAGCTAAGGAGGGGAGGCCTGAAGCTTTCTTT.

V is TRBV27 and J is TRBJ2-3; 7 bases line up with TRBD2. Per germline, CDR1 MNHEY and CDR2 SMNVEV (reference sequence). J gave up 2 bases and V 3 bases, and 5 bases lay outside the gene matches. The CDR3 loop spans 15 amino acids. The CDR3 DNA sequence: TGTGCCAGCAGTTTGGCTAGCGGTCCCACAGATACGCAGTATTTT. It translates to CASSLASGPTDTQYF.

The CDR3 nucleotides read TGTGCCAGCAGCTTACCGGGACAGGGCCTCTACGGACTGTTTTTT. Residues: CASSLPGQGLYGLFF. The chain recombines TRBV11-2 with TRBJ1-4, with TRBD1 matching 9 bases. CDR1 and CDR2 from the germline V gene are SGHAT and FQNNGV. The CDR3 is 15 amino acids. After removal of 2 bases from V and 13 bases from J, the junction contained 11 bases not matched to a gene. Together with reference TRBV11-2 and TRBJ1-4, the CDR3 gives the full variable domain: EAGVAQSPRYKIIEKRQSVAFWCNPISGHATLYWYQQILGQGPKLLIQFQNNGVVDDSQLPKDRFSAERLKGVDSTLKIQPAKLEDSAVYLCASSLPGQGLYGLFFGSGTQLSVL.

The J gene is TRBJ2-5, the V gene TRBV5-1; D is unclear. Deletions cut 3 bases from V and 5 bases from J, with 8 bases between. The CDR3 is made up of 12 amino acids. Germline-derived CDR1 and CDR2 are SGHRS and YFSETQ. The CDR3 loop is CASSSRPETQYF. CDR3 nucleotide sequence: TGCGCCAGCAGCTCTCGTCCTGAGACCCAGTACTTC.

This CDR3 reads CAWSVQVGTEAFF. The CDR3 nucleotides read TGTGCCTGGAGTGTACAGGTTGGCACTGAAGCTTTCTTT. V usage is TRBV30 and J usage is TRBJ1-1, with a weak D call TRBD1 (5 bases). Germline V gene lookup returns CDR1 GTSNPN and CDR2 SVGIG (reference sequence). V was trimmed by 0 bases and J by 4 bases, leaving 9 bases between them. This CDR3 has 13 amino acids.

The chain employs TRBV29-1 and TRBJ1-4; 9 bases are shared with TRBD1. After removal of 8 bases from V and 8 bases from J, the junction contained 9 bases not matched to a gene. Germline V CDR1 and CDR2: SQVTM, ANQGSEA. There are 13 residues in the CDR3. CDR3 protein: CSTQGAVGEKLFF. In nucleotides, the CDR3 is TGCAGCACACAGGGGGCAGTAGGGGAAAAACTGTTTTTT.

The gene calls are TRBV7-6 and TRBJ2-7, with 9 bases identical to TRBD1. CDR1 and CDR2 (germline): SGHVS, FNYEAQ. This CDR3 spans 16 amino acids. Unmatched junction bases numbered 15, after V lost 0 bases and J lost 12 bases. The CDR3: CASSLAMDRGPTTGYF. The CDR3 coding sequence is TGTGCCAGCAGCTTAGCGATGGACAGGGGCCCTACCACGGGGTACTTC.

This chain joins TRBV6-6 and TRBJ2-3; D is uncertain. CDR1 is MNHNY, CDR2 SVGAGI, per germline (reference sequence). The germline V and J ends were trimmed by 4 bases and 4 bases, with 6 bases remaining between them. The CDR3 has 12 residues. The chain's CDR3 is CASSFLADTQYF. CDR3 in DNA: TGTGCCAGCAGTTTTCTAGCAGATACGCAGTATTTT.

V usage is TRBV28 and J usage is TRBJ2-7; 11 nucleotides agree with TRBD2. Germline V gives CDR1 MDHEN, CDR2 SYDVKM. J was trimmed by 3 bases and V by 5 bases; bases with no gene match: 9. CDR3 size: 16 residues. As DNA, the CDR3 is TGTGCCAGCAGTCTACCTACTAGCGGGGGTGTCTACGAGCAGTACTTC. It is translated as CASSLPTSGGVYEQYF.

The chain has TRBV4-2 and TRBJ1-1; perhaps TRBD1 as D (5 bases). Looked up from germline, CDR1 is LGHNA and CDR2 is YNFKEQ. V lost 5 bases and J lost 3, with 16 bases in between. The CDR3 contains 15 residues. DNA for the CDR3: TGTGCCAGCAGCTTATTCGGCAGGGCGGACACTGAAGCTTTCTTT. This encodes CASSLFGRADTEAFF.